These 20 T cell receptor beta chains were sequenced from one sample in a study of blood T cell repertoires in COVID-19. The assay was immunoSEQ multiplex PCR, and TCRdb's table has in-frame clones only and misses some. The profile covers 260,000 or so clones, with 82% appearing a single time and 4% to 5% taken by the ten largest. The sample was peripheral blood. The source of these receptors is a woman in her 70s with acute or convalescent COVID-19.

This rearrangement joins TRBV25-1 to TRBJ1-1, with 8 bases fitting TRBD1. Per the germline V gene, CDR1 is MGHDK and CDR2 is SYGVNS. This CDR3 has 17 residues. V lost 4 bases and J lost 1; bases outside the gene matches: 11. CDR3 residues: CASSGQGARWSNTEAFF. Written as DNA, the CDR3 is TGTGCCAGCAGTGGCCAGGGGGCGCGATGGTCGAACACTGAAGCTTTCTTT.

The count of this clone is one. The rearrangement joins TRBV18 to TRBJ2-7; 9 bases agree with TRBD1. The germline CDR1 and CDR2 sequences are KGHSH and LQKENI. V trimming: 6 bases; J trimming: 3 bases; junction bases outside the gene matches: 6. The CDR3 has 14 residues. The CDR3 is CASSLGQGLYEQYF. Here the CDR3 DNA reads TGTGCCAGCTCCCTAGGACAGGGGCTCTACGAGCAGTACTTC.

The V gene is TRBV15, the J gene TRBJ2-7; weak D call: TRBD2 (6 bases). The length of the CDR3 is 16 residues. V gave up 1 base and J gave up 0 bases, with 13 bases separating them. Germline V CDR1 and CDR2: LNHNV, YYDKDF (reference sequence). CDR3 nucleotide sequence: TGTGCCACCAGCAGAGTCTTCGGGGGTGCCTCCTACGAGCAGTACTTC. Residues: CATSRVFGGASYEQYF.

J is TRBJ1-5 and V is TRBV6-2 or TRBV6-3, with unresolved D. Per germline, CDR1 MNHEY and CDR2 SVGEGT. The CDR3 covers 15 residues. Trimming left V 0 bases short and J 6 bases short, with 12 bases between. DNA of the CDR3: TGTGCCAGCAGTTACTCGGCAGGCCGGGGTCAGCCCCAGCATTTT. Protein sequence: CASSYSAGRGQPQHF.

The rearrangement joins TRBV5-1 to TRBJ2-3, with 11 bases fitting TRBD2. The germline CDR1 and CDR2 sequences are SGHRS and YFSETQ. The CDR3 extends over 18 amino acids. Trimming took 4 bases from V and 5 from J; bases not matched to a gene: 15. CDR3 DNA sequence: TGCGCCAGCAGCCCCCCCCAAACGGGACTAGCGGCGGGAGATACGCAGTATTTT. Protein: CASSPPQTGLAAGDTQYF. Combining the CDR3 with reference TRBV5-1 and TRBJ2-3 gives the whole variable domain KAGVTQTPRYLIKTRGQQVTLSCSPISGHRSVSWYQQTPGQGLQFLFEYFSETQRNKGNFPGRFSGRQFSNSRSEMNVSTLELGDSALYLCASSPPQTGLAAGDTQYFGPGTRLTVL.

This sequence joins TRBV27 and TRBJ2-5; D not resolved. Germline-derived CDR1 and CDR2 are MNHEY and SMNVEV (reference sequence). Trimming removed 2 bases at V and 4 bases at J, with 8 bases between. CDR3 length: 13 residues. The chain's CDR3 is CASSLVQRETQYF. CDR3 coding DNA: TGTGCCAGCAGTTTAGTACAAAGAGAGACCCAGTACTTC.

The chain recombines TRBV7-9 with TRBJ1-3; D remains unclear. Trimming took 1 base from V and 0 from J, leaving 10 bases between them. The CDR3 extends over 16 amino acids. Per germline, CDR1 SEHNR and CDR2 FQNEAQ (reference sequence). The CDR3 here is CASSLVGLNSGNTIYF. In DNA, the CDR3 is TGTGCCAGCAGCTTAGTGGGCTTGAACTCTGGAAACACCATATATTTT.

The CDR3, as DNA: TGTGCCAGCAGCCGAACAGACAACACTGAAGCTTTCTTT. It encodes CASSRTDNTEAFF. The chain couples TRBV12-3 or TRBV12-4 to TRBJ1-1; D uncertain. Trimming took 6 bases from V and 2 from J, leaving 10 bases between them. This CDR3 has 13 amino acids.

This chain uses TRBV6-5 with TRBJ2-7; 8 positions agree with TRBD1. J was trimmed by 4 bases and V by 6 bases; bases with no gene match: 8. The CDR3 covers 14 residues. Germline-derived CDR1 and CDR2 are MNHEY and SVGAGI. The CDR3 DNA is TGTGCCAGCAGAACAACAGGGGGTTGGTACGAGCAGTACTTC. This encodes CASRTTGGWYEQYF.

The chain couples TRBV2 to TRBJ2-7; TRBD1 might be the D (5 bases). V was shortened by 3 bases and J by 0 bases, with 9 bases between the two germline ends. Germline CDR1 SNHLY, CDR2 FYNNEI. This CDR3 comprises 14 residues. The CDR3 nucleotides are TGTGCCAGCAGTGATAACAGGTTCTCCTACGAGCAGTACTTC. This translates into CASSDNRFSYEQYF.

V usage is TRBV5-6 and J usage is TRBJ1-2; maybe TRBD1 (6 bases). This CDR3 is built from 17 residues. Trimming removed 5 bases at V and 0 bases at J, with 20 bases between. CDR1 SGHDT and CDR2 YYEEEE come from the germline V gene. The DNA for the CDR3 is TGTGCCAGCAGTCCACTACAGGGAACGTTCACTAACTATGGCTACACCTTC. Translated: CASSPLQGTFTNYGYTF. Complete variable domain (other parts from reference TRBV5-6 and TRBJ1-2): DAGVTQSPTHLIKTRGQQVTLRCSPKSGHDTVSWYQQALGQGPQFIFQYYEEEERQRGNFPDRFSGHQFPNYSSELNVNALLLGDSALYLCASSPLQGTFTNYGYTFGSGTRLTVV.

This clone was counted once. This rearrangement joins TRBV10-1 to TRBJ2-7; 7 bases map to TRBD1. The CDR3 runs to 15 residues. Per the germline V gene, CDR1 is WNHNN and CDR2 is SYGVQD (reference sequence). V shed 5 bases, J shed 3 bases, and the junction held 10 bases outside the gene matches. The CDR3 protein is CASSPYRGSYYEQYF. CDR3 nucleotides: TGCGCCAGCAGTCCCTACAGGGGCTCTTACTACGAGCAGTACTTC.

V gene TRBV20-1 combines with J gene TRBJ2-1, with D tentatively TRBD1 (6 bases). CDR3 length: 11 residues. Trimming pared 6 bases from V and 6 bases from J, leaving 9 bases between. In germline, CDR1 is DFQATT, CDR2 SNEGSKA (reference sequence). CDR3 in amino acids: CSANRVNEQFF. CDR3 in DNA: TGCAGTGCAAACAGGGTCAATGAGCAGTTCTTC.

Concerning this clone: Distinct nucleotide sequences in the sample also encode this CDR3. J is TRBJ1-1 and V is TRBV7-9; tentatively, D is TRBD1 (5 bases). The CDR3 is 14 residues long. The V gene's germline CDR1 is SEHNR and CDR2 FQNEAQ (reference sequence). Trimming stripped 2 bases from V and 2 bases from J, with 9 bases between. In DNA form, the CDR3 reads TGTGCCAGCAGCTTACAGGGAACCAACACTGAAGCTTTCTTT. It yields the protein CASSLQGTNTEAFF.

This clone showed up just a few times. The sample contains more than one DNA sequence encoding this CDR3. The chain recombines TRBV20-1 with TRBJ2-1; tentatively, D is TRBD1 (5 bases). The CDR3 is 11 residues long. In germline, CDR1 is DFQATT, CDR2 SNEGSKA (reference sequence). The V end was cut by 3 bases, the J end by 8 bases, with 8 bases between. CDR3 region: CSARGLDEQFF. The CDR3 nucleotides are TGCAGTGCTAGGGGGCTTGATGAGCAGTTCTTC.

The chain carries TRBV21-1 and TRBJ2-2; the table assigns TRBD2, which was not confirmed against the DNA. TRBV21-1 is labeled a pseudogene. The CDR3 runs to 17 residues. Here the CDR3 reads CASSKERSDSNTGELFF. The CDR3 bases are TGTGCCAGCAGCAAAGAGAGGTCAGACTCGAACACCGGGGAGCTGTTTTTT.

This sequence joins TRBV7-9 and TRBJ2-3; 7 bases fit TRBD1. CDR3 length: 15 amino acids. The V segment lost 6 bases and the J segment 6 bases; nucleotides outside the gene matches: 12. Germline CDR1 and CDR2: SEHNR and FQNEAQ (reference sequence). Written as DNA, the CDR3 is TGTGCCAGCAGTCAAACAGGGGTAACGGAGGATACGCAGTATTTT. This translates into CASSQTGVTEDTQYF.

This clone has a handful of counts. The chain employs TRBV5-8 and TRBJ1-1; 7 bases are shared with TRBD1. The CDR3 loop spans 15 amino acids. V lost 4 bases and J lost 2; bases outside the gene matches: 8. Germline V gene data show CDR1 as SGHTS and CDR2 as YDEGEE. CDR3: CASSPRGQLNTEAFF. Here the CDR3 DNA reads TGTGCCAGCAGCCCGAGGGGACAGCTAAACACTGAAGCTTTCTTT.

The CDR3 DNA sequence: TGTGCCAGCAGTCCCGGACAGGGTCCTTGGAGCAATCAGCCCCAGCATTTT. It specifies CASSPGQGPWSNQPQHF. V is TRBV6-6 and J is TRBJ1-5, with 8 nucleotides matching TRBD1. CDR1 is MNHNY, CDR2 SVGAGI, per germline (reference sequence). V dropped 5 bases and J dropped 1; count of bases not matched to a gene: 10. The CDR3 covers 17 residues.

This chain uses TRBV5-1 with TRBJ1-1; D unresolved. The CDR3 is 13 amino acids. V was clipped by 5 bases and J by 6 bases, with 14 bases between them. CDR1 is SGHRS and CDR2 is YFSETQ in the germline V gene. CDR3 amino acids: CASRVSVESEAFF. In nucleotides, the CDR3 is TGCGCCAGCAGGGTATCGGTTGAATCTGAAGCTTTCTTT.